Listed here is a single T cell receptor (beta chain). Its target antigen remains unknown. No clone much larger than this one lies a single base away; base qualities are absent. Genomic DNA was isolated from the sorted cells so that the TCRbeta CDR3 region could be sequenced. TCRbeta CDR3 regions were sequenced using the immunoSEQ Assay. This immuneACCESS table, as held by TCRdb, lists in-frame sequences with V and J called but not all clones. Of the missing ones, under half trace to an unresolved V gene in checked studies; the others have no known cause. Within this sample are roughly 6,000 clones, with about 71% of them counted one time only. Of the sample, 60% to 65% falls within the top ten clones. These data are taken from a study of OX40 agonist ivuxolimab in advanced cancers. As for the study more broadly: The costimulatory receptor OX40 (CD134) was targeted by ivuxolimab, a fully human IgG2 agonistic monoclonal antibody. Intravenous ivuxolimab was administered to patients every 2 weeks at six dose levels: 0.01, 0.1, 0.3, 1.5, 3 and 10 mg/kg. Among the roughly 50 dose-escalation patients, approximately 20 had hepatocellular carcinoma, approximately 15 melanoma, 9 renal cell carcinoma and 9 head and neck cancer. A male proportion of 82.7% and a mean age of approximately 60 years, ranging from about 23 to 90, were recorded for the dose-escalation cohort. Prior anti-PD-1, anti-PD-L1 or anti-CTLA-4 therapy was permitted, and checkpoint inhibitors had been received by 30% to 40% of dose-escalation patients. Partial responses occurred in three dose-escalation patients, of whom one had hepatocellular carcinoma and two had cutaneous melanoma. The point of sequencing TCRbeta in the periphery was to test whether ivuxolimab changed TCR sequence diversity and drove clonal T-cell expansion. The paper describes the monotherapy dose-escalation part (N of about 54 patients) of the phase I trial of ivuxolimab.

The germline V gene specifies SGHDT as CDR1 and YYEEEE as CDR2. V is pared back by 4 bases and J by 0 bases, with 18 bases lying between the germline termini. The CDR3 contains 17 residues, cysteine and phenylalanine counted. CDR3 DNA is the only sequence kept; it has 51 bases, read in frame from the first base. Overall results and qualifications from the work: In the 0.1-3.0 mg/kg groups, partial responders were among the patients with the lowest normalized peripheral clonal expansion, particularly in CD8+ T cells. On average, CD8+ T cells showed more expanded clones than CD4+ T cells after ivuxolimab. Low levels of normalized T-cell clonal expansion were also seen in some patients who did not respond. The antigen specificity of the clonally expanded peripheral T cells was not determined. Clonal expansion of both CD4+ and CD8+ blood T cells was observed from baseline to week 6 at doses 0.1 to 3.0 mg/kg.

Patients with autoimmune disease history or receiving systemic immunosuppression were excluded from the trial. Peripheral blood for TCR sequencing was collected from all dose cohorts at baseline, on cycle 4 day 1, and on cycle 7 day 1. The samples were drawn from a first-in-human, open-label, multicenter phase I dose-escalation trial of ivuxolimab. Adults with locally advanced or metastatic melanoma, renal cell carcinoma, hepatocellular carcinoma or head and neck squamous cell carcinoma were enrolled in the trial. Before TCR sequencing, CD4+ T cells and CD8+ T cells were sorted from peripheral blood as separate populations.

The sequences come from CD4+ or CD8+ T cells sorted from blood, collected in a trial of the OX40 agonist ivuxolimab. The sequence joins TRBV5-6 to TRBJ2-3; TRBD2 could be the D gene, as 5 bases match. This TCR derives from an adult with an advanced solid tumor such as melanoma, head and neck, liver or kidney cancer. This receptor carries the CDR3 CASSGRGGLFSTDTQYF. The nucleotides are TGTGCCAGCAGCGGCCGGGGTGGACTCTTTAGCACAGATACGCAGTATTTT.